Listed below are T cell receptor beta chains from one sample, sequenced in a study of blood T cells in healthy people across ages. TCRdb passed the 5' RACE reads through MiXCR, listing each CDR3 protein once. Of 540,000 or so distinct CDR3 sequences listed, 27% are singletons. Sequencing was performed on blood. These receptor sequences come from a woman aged 70-85 years in good health. The CDR3 runs from the conserved cysteine through the conserved F or W. Each record gives: J gene, V gene, D gene, clone size, CDR3 protein, CDR3 DNA. A D gene is named only where the DNA matches it firmly. Expanded clones are given a class, and other clones once, few, many or no size at all.

j_call: TRBJ1-4
v_call: TRBV27
d_call: NA
clone_size: NA
cdr3_aa: CASKRTYNEKLFF
cdr3_nt: TGTGCCAGCAAAAGGACGTACAATGAAAAACTGTTTTTT

j_call: TRBJ1-2
v_call: TRBV6-2/TRBV6-3
d_call: NA
clone_size: few
cdr3_aa: CASSYPRDRANYGYTF
cdr3_nt: TGTGCCAGCAGTTACCCCAGGGACCGTGCTAACTATGGCTACACCTTC

j_call: TRBJ2-1
v_call: TRBV2
d_call: NA
clone_size: NA
cdr3_aa: CASDYGGPSNEQFF
cdr3_nt: TGTGCCAGCGATTATGGGGGCCCAAGCAATGAGCAGTTCTTC

j_call: TRBJ2-2
v_call: TRBV19
d_call: NA
clone_size: NA
cdr3_aa: CASTRKDPGAGELFF
cdr3_nt: TGTGCCAGTACCCGAAAGGACCCCGGCGCCGGGGAGCTGTTTTTT

j_call: TRBJ2-5
v_call: TRBV6-2/TRBV6-3
d_call: NA
clone_size: NA
cdr3_aa: CAGSSITDGFETQYF
cdr3_nt: TGTGCCGGCAGCTCCATTACTGACGGGTTCGAGACCCAGTACTTC

j_call: TRBJ1-5
v_call: TRBV7-2
d_call: NA
clone_size: NA
cdr3_aa: CASSFPGNSNQPQHF
cdr3_nt: TGTGCCAGCAGCTTTCCAGGGAATAGCAATCAGCCCCAGCATTTT

j_call: TRBJ2-5
v_call: TRBV18
d_call: NA
clone_size: NA
cdr3_aa: CASSPRPTIQETQYF
cdr3_nt: TGTGCCAGCTCACCACGTCCCACAATACAAGAGACCCAGTACTTC

j_call: TRBJ2-3
v_call: TRBV7-9
d_call: NA
clone_size: few
cdr3_aa: CASSPSGGYTQYF
cdr3_nt: TGTGCCAGCAGCCCCTCGGGGGGCTATACGCAGTATTTT

j_call: TRBJ1-1
v_call: TRBV5-1
d_call: TRBD1
clone_size: few
cdr3_aa: CASSRDRGDTEAFF
cdr3_nt: TGCGCCAGCAGCAGGGACAGGGGGGACACTGAAGCTTTCTTT

j_call: TRBJ1-2
v_call: TRBV29-1
d_call: NA
clone_size: few
cdr3_aa: CSARFQSSNYGYTF
cdr3_nt: TGCAGCGCCCGCTTTCAATCCTCTAACTATGGCTACACCTTC

j_call: TRBJ1-1
v_call: TRBV5-6
d_call: NA
clone_size: few
cdr3_aa: CASSLPWNTEAFF
cdr3_nt: TGTGCCAGCAGCCTCCCATGGAACACTGAAGCTTTCTTT

j_call: TRBJ2-1
v_call: TRBV10-3
d_call: NA
clone_size: many
cdr3_aa: CAISERAGSYNEQFF
cdr3_nt: TGTGCCATCAGTGAACGGGCGGGTTCCTACAATGAGCAGTTCTTC

j_call: TRBJ1-2
v_call: TRBV15
d_call: TRBD1
clone_size: NA
cdr3_aa: CATSFRQGNGYTF
cdr3_nt: TGTGCCACCAGCTTTCGACAGGGAAATGGCTACACCTTC

j_call: TRBJ1-6
v_call: TRBV9
d_call: NA
clone_size: many
cdr3_aa: CASSVDGGLNSPLHF
cdr3_nt: TGTGCCAGCAGCGTAGACGGGGGATTAAATTCACCCCTCCACTTT

j_call: TRBJ1-1
v_call: TRBV12-5
d_call: NA
clone_size: few
cdr3_aa: CASGPSGVATEAFF
cdr3_nt: TGTGCTAGTGGTCCGTCCGGGGTGGCCACTGAAGCTTTCTTT

j_call: TRBJ1-4
v_call: TRBV7-2
d_call: TRBD1
clone_size: NA
cdr3_aa: CASTGDSNEKLFF
cdr3_nt: TGTGCCAGCACCGGGGACAGTAATGAAAAACTGTTTTTT

j_call: TRBJ2-2
v_call: TRBV24-1
d_call: NA
clone_size: few
cdr3_aa: CAAEKGRSTGELFF
cdr3_nt: TGTGCCGCCGAAAAGGGTCGGTCGACCGGGGAGCTGTTTTTT

j_call: TRBJ2-4
v_call: TRBV18
d_call: NA
clone_size: few
cdr3_aa: CASSPSESILAKNIQYF
cdr3_nt: TGTGCCAGCTCACCATCGGAGTCGATCTTAGCCAAAAACATTCAGTACTTC

j_call: TRBJ1-4
v_call: TRBV9
d_call: TRBD1
clone_size: NA
cdr3_aa: CASSVGTGGVEKLFF
cdr3_nt: TGTGCCAGCAGCGTGGGGACAGGGGGCGTTGAAAAACTGTTTTTT

j_call: TRBJ2-3
v_call: TRBV10-3
d_call: NA
clone_size: few
cdr3_aa: CAISDSGTVSTDTQYF
cdr3_nt: TGTGCCATCAGTGACTCCGGGACGGTTTCTACAGATACGCAGTATTTT

j_call: TRBJ2-1
v_call: TRBV5-1
d_call: TRBD2
clone_size: NA
cdr3_aa: CASSWAGGSNNEQFF
cdr3_nt: TGCGCCAGCAGCTGGGCTGGCGGGAGTAACAATGAGCAGTTCTTC

j_call: TRBJ2-7
v_call: TRBV6-2/TRBV6-3
d_call: NA
clone_size: NA
cdr3_aa: CASSYFDRFPYGQYF
cdr3_nt: TGTGCCAGCAGTTACTTCGATCGATTCCCCTACGGGCAGTACTTC